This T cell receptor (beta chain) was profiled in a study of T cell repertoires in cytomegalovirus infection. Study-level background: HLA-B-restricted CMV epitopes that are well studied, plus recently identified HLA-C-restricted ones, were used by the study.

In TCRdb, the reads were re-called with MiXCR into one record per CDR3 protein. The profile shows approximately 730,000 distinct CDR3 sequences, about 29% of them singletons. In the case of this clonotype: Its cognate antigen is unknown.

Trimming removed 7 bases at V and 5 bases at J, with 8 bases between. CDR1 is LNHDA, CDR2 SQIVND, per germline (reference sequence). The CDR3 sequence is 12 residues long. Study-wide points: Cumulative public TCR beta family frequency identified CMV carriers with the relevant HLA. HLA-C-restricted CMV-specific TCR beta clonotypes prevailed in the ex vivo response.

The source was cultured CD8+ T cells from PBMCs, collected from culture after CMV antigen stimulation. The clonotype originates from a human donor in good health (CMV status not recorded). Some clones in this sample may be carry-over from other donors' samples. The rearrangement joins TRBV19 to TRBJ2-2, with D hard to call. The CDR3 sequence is CASTSPTGELFF. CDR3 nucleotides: TGTGCCAGTACCTCACCGACCGGGGAGCTGTTTTTT.